A single sample is the source of the 16 T cell receptor beta chains below, sequenced in a study of blood T cells in healthy people across ages. It was with a sample-barcoded 5' primer and a J-beta primer mix that a second PCR of about 7 to 12 cycles was run. TCRdb fed the 5' RACE reads into MiXCR, producing one record per CDR3 protein. The sample holds over a million distinct CDR3 sequences, 40% to 50% seen once. The sample comprised blood. These receptors were taken from an older woman in good health.

This chain links TRBV6-5 with TRBJ2-2; 7 nucleotides agree with TRBD1. V dropped 2 bases and J dropped 7; count of bases not matched to a gene: 16. CDR1 and CDR2 (germline): MNHEY, SVGAGI. The CDR3 is 18 residues long. CDR3 sequence (DNA): TGTGCCAGCAGTTACCGCTCCATCCCACAGGGGAGCGGCGGGGAGCTGTTTTTT. Its protein is CASSYRSIPQGSGGELFF.

The rearrangement links TRBV12-3 or TRBV12-4 to TRBJ2-7; 7 bases agree with TRBD1. This CDR3 is 14 amino acids long. The V and J ends lost 6 bases and 5 bases, in that order; junction bases with no gene match: 10. In DNA form, the CDR3 reads TGTGCCAGCAGCTATAACAGGGGCGAGAACGAGCAGTACTTC. This gives the protein CASSYNRGENEQYF.

This clonotype has a handful of counts. J is TRBJ1-6 and V is TRBV13, with 7 bases fitting TRBD1. The germline V gene has CDR1 PRHDT and CDR2 FYEKMQ (reference sequence). The CDR3 contains 16 residues. V trimming: 5 bases; J trimming: 2 bases; junction bases outside the gene matches: 6. The CDR3 spells CASSPPGTAYNSPLHF. The DNA for the CDR3 is TGTGCCAGCAGCCCCCCTGGGACAGCCTATAATTCACCCCTCCACTTT.

The table lists this clonotype with a few counts. J is TRBJ2-3 and V is TRBV15; 11 bases match TRBD1. CDR3 size: 17 residues. V shed 2 bases, J shed 6 bases, and the junction held 10 bases outside the gene matches. Germline V CDR1 and CDR2: LNHNV, YYDKDF (reference sequence). The CDR3 here is CATSRYGQGAGPDTQYF. In DNA, the CDR3 is TGTGCCACCAGCAGATATGGACAGGGGGCAGGTCCGGATACGCAGTATTTT.

There are a few counts of this clonotype. V is TRBV5-1 and J is TRBJ2-3; D is unresolved. This CDR3 spans 14 amino acids. The germline gives CDR1 SGHRS, CDR2 YFSETQ. With 6 bases removed from V and 7 bases from J, the gap between germline ends came to 18 bases. CDR3 amino acids: CASMDASGGYTQYF. As DNA, the CDR3 is TGCGCCAGCATGGATGCATCCGGTGGTTATACGCAGTATTTT. The full variable domain, its missing parts supplied by reference TRBV5-1 and TRBJ2-3, is KAGVTQTPRYLIKTRGQQVTLSCSPISGHRSVSWYQQTPGQGLQFLFEYFSETQRNKGNFPGRFSGRQFSNSRSEMNVSTLELGDSALYLCASMDASGGYTQYFGPGTRLTVL.

J is TRBJ2-4 and V is TRBV5-1, with D uncertain. The closer fit of TRBJ2-7 to the DNA end suggests the J call may be wrong. Germline CDR1 reads SGHRS; CDR2 reads YFSETQ. There are 14 residues in the CDR3. In DNA, the CDR3 is TGCGCCAGCAGCTTGGGACATGGGTCCTACGAGCAGTACTTC. This encodes CASSLGHGSYEQYF.

The chain couples TRBV6-6 to TRBJ2-1; D is undetermined. The V gene lost 5 bases and the J gene lost 7 bases, with 15 bases spanning the gap. Germline loops: CDR1 MNHNY, CDR2 SVGAGI (reference sequence). The CDR3 loop spans 14 amino acids. The CDR3 loop is CASSDPVVGNEQFF. Here the CDR3 DNA reads TGTGCCAGCAGTGACCCTGTGGTAGGGAATGAGCAGTTCTTC.

The chain employs TRBV16 and TRBJ1-4; D is possibly TRBD1 (6 bases). This CDR3 has 15 amino acids. Germline assignment: CDR1 KGHSY and CDR2 FQNENV. Deletions cut 4 bases from V and 8 bases from J, with 17 bases between. CDR3 in amino acids: CASSRPQGREEKLFF. The DNA for the CDR3 is TGTGCCAGCAGCCGACCACAGGGCCGGGAAGAAAAACTGTTTTTT.

There are a few counts of this clonotype. The chain employs TRBV11-2 and TRBJ2-7; D possibly matches TRBD1 or TRBD2 (6 bases each). CDR3 size: 15 residues. Germline-derived CDR1 and CDR2 are SGHAT and FQNNGV. Trimming stripped 1 base from V and 2 bases from J, with 12 bases between. CDR3 amino acids: CASSLASGAPYEQYF. The CDR3 DNA follows: TGTGCCAGCAGCTTAGCGTCGGGGGCCCCCTACGAGCAGTACTTC.

V is TRBV5-1 and J is TRBJ2-5, with a tentative D call TRBD1 (6 bases). CDR1 is SGHRS, CDR2 YFSETQ, per germline. The CDR3 contains 15 residues. With 0 bases removed from V and 1 base from J, the gap between germline ends came to 10 bases. CDR3 in DNA: TGCGCCAGCAGCTTGGGACAGGAGCTCCAAGAGACCCAGTACTTC. Amino acid sequence: CASSLGQELQETQYF.

This clonotype occurred a few times. The chain has TRBV7-3 and TRBJ1-1; D possibly corresponds to TRBD1 (5 bases). V was pared by 5 bases and J by 1 base, with 11 bases between. This CDR3 region has 14 residues. The germline V gene has CDR1 SGHTA and CDR2 FQGTGA. The CDR3 sequence is CASSHGTANTEAFF. In DNA form, the CDR3 reads TGTGCCAGCAGCCACGGGACGGCGAACACTGAAGCTTTCTTT.

As DNA, the CDR3 is TGTGCCAGCAGCCCGATGGGGGGCGGCTATGGCTACACCTTC. Translation gives CASSPMGGGYGYTF. This chain links TRBV7-3 with TRBJ1-2; D may be TRBD1 (6 bases). The CDR3 is 14 amino acids. Germline assignment: CDR1 SGHTA and CDR2 FQGTGA. V lost 5 bases and J 4 bases, leaving 14 bases between the germline ends.

This clonotype was recorded a few times. The rearrangement uses TRBV2 and TRBJ2-6; 11 bases fit TRBD2. CDR1 and CDR2 from the germline V gene are SNHLY and FYNNEI. The CDR3 extends over 17 amino acids. V lost 5 bases, J lost 0 bases, and 3 bases stayed unmatched. The CDR3 nucleotides read TGTGCCAGCAGTCGACTAGCGGGGCTCTCTGGGGCCAACGTCCTGACTTTC. Translation: CASSRLAGLSGANVLTF. Variable domain in full (rest from reference TRBV2 and TRBJ2-6): EPEVTQTPSHQVTQMGQEVILRCVPISNHLYFYWYRQILGQKVEFLVSFYNNEISEKSEIFDDQFSVERPDGSNFTLKIRSTKLEDSAMYFCASSRLAGLSGANVLTFGAGSRLTVL.

V is TRBV4-2 and J is TRBJ2-5, with D perhaps being TRBD1 or TRBD2 (5 bases each). V lost 0 bases to trimming and J lost 13 bases, with 18 bases between them. The V gene's germline CDR1 is LGHNA and CDR2 YNFKEQ. This CDR3 is 14 amino acids long. This CDR3 is CASSQDAPRDPRYF. The DNA for the CDR3 is TGTGCCAGCAGCCAAGATGCCCCCCGGGACCCTCGGTACTTC.

The chain links TRBV18 to TRBJ2-6; D not resolved. The germline CDR1 and CDR2 sequences are KGHSH and LQKENI. V lost 8 bases, J lost 4 bases, and 18 bases lay in between. The CDR3 covers 16 residues. CDR3 nucleotide sequence: TGTGCCAGCCTCCAATCGCTATTTTCAGGGGCCAACGTCCTGACTTTC. Translation: CASLQSLFSGANVLTF. Full variable domain (outside the CDR3, taken from reference TRBV18 and TRBJ2-6): NAGVMQNPRHLVRRRGQEARLRCSPMKGHSHVYWYRQLPEEGLKFMVYLQKENIIDESGMPKERFSAEFPKEGPSILRIQQVVRGDSAAYFCASLQSLFSGANVLTFGAGSRLTVL.

As regards this clonotype: The junction differs from germline at one of its ends, possibly a read error. V and J are TRBV7-9 and TRBJ2-4, with D maybe TRBD1 (6 bases). Germline-derived CDR1 and CDR2 are SEHNR and FQNEAQ (reference sequence). This CDR3 is 16 amino acids long. CDR3 sequence (DNA): TGTGTCAGCAGCTCCACCCTAGGGGGAGCCAAAAACATTCAGTACTTC. It encodes CVSSSTLGGAKNIQYF.